Detailed here is one TCR beta chain. Its antigen is unknown. The source of the sample is a study of T cell responses to AZD1222 COVID-19 vaccine. The CDR3 spans 18 residues. With 6 bases clipped from V and 5 bases from J, the junction kept 11 bases outside the gene matches. CDR1 is LGHDT and CDR2 is YNNKEL in the germline V gene (reference sequence). Findings of the study overall: Samples come after the peak T cell response, not at day 14. Regions 160-218 and 743-854 dominated among vaccine-associated CD4 TCRs spanning spike.

Only in-frame clones appear in the TCRdb table, and some are missing; sequencing was by immunoSEQ multiplex PCR. Among 130,000 to 150,000 clones listed, 91% were seen once. This chain links TRBV3-1 (or the pseudogene TRBV3-2) with TRBJ1-6; 12 nucleotides line up with TRBD1. This material consisted of peripheral blood, taken 28 days after the second AZD1222 dose. The receptor was derived from an adult who received the AZD1222 COVID-19 vaccine. The CDR3 region has the DNA TGTGCCAGCAGTTCCGGGACAGGGGGCGCCGGAAATAATTCACCCCTCCACTTT. Translation gives CASSSGTGGAGNNSPLHF.